These T cell receptor beta chains were read from a single sample in a study of PD-1 blockade in classical Hodgkin lymphoma. Profiling relied on immunoSEQ multiplex PCR, and the TCRdb table lists in-frame clones only, not all of them. This table holds around 30,000 clones, roughly 70% found once. The source was peripheral blood mononuclear cells (PBMCs), collected before the second cycle of nivolumab. These receptors were collected from a human donor with classical Hodgkin lymphoma. CDR3s include the opening cysteine and the closing phenylalanine or tryptophan. D genes are given only for firm matches. Clone size is stated in some rows and not others, as once, few, many or a class when expanded.

J | D | size | V | CDR3 | DNA
TRBJ2-3 | TRBD2 | - | TRBV9 | CASSESGGQLDTQYF | TGTGCCAGCAGCGAGAGCGGGGGGCAGCTAGATACGCAGTATTTT
TRBJ2-1 | TRBD2 | once | TRBV4-2 | CASSQDRLAENEQFF | TGTGCCAGCAGCCAAGACAGACTAGCTGAGAATGAGCAGTTCTTC
TRBJ2-1 | TRBD1 | - | TRBV11-3 | CASSPGPDRTKGEQFF | TGTGCCAGCAGCCCTGGACCGGACAGGACCAAGGGGGAGCAGTTCTTC
TRBJ2-1 | TRBD1 | - | TRBV29-1 | CSVDRDRNNEQFF | TGCAGCGTCGACAGGGACCGCAACAATGAGCAGTTCTTC
TRBJ1-5 | TRBD1 | - | TRBV7-9 | CASSPAGTGDQPQHF | TGTGCCAGCAGCCCTGCCGGGACAGGTGATCAGCCCCAGCATTTT
TRBJ2-3 | - | - | TRBV6-5 | CASSYGLGDLEYF | TGTGCCAGCAGTTACGGACTCGGCGATTTGGAGTATTTT
TRBJ2-1 | - | - | TRBV6-4 | CASSEDSSYNEQFF | TGTGCCAGCAGTGAGGACAGCTCCTACAATGAGCAGTTCTTC
TRBJ1-4 | - | - | TRBV7-2 | CASGWANEKLFF | TGTGCCAGCGGGTGGGCTAATGAAAAACTGTTTTTT
TRBJ2-3 | TRBD1 | - | TRBV11-2 | CASSLVALGTGRTDTQYF | TGTGCCAGCAGCTTAGTCGCCCTTGGGACAGGGCGTACAGATACGCAGTATTTT
TRBJ1-6 | TRBD1 | few | TRBV6-5 | CASSYSGQGANSPLHF | TGTGCCAGCAGTTACTCCGGACAGGGGGCCAATTCACCCCTCCACTTT
TRBJ2-5 | - | few | TRBV6-5 | CASSPMASSETQYF | TGTGCCAGCAGCCCGATGGCTAGCTCTGAGACCCAGTACTTC
TRBJ2-1 | - | few | TRBV29-1 | CSVGGSGHNEQFF | TGCAGCGTTGGGGGGAGCGGTCACAATGAGCAGTTCTTC
TRBJ1-2 | - | medium-sized | TRBV28 | CASSSPREGGSIGYTF | TGTGCCAGCAGTTCCCCGCGCGAAGGCGGGTCTATCGGCTACACCTTC
TRBJ2-4 | - | - | TRBV9 | CASSVDIVSHIQYF | TGTGCCAGCAGCGTAGATATAGTTTCTCACATTCAGTACTTC
TRBJ1-1 | - | - | TRBV28 | CASSLWGLSNTEAFF | TGTGCCAGCAGTTTATGGGGGTTGTCGAACACTGAAGCTTTCTTT
TRBJ2-7 | TRBD2 | - | TRBV27 | CASLGLAGPYEQYF | TGTGCCAGCCTTGGACTAGCGGGACCCTACGAGCAGTACTTC
TRBJ2-1 | - | - | TRBV19 | CASSIVGPLAFDNEQFF | TGTGCCAGTAGTATAGTGGGACCACTTGCGTTCGACAATGAGCAGTTCTTC
TRBJ1-6 | - | - | TRBV4-3 | CASSQDLGVSSPLHF | TGCGCCAGCAGCCAAGATCTGGGCGTCAGTTCACCCCTCCACTTT
TRBJ1-2 | - | few | TRBV5-1 | CASSSRGPRGYTF | TGCGCCAGCAGCTCTAGGGGACCTCGGGGCTACACCTTC
TRBJ1-1 | - | once | TRBV5-1 | CASRMTANTEAFF | TGCGCCAGCAGGATGACCGCGAACACTGAAGCTTTCTTT
TRBJ2-1 | TRBD2 | once | TRBV5-4 | CASSLARLAGAQEQFF | TGTGCCAGCAGCTTGGCGCGTCTAGCGGGGGCACAGGAGCAGTTCTTC
TRBJ2-7 | - | once | TRBV5-4 | CASSPKGGTYEQYF | TGTGCCAGCAGCCCGAAGGGCGGGACCTACGAGCAGTACTTC
TRBJ1-5 | - | - | TRBV6-5 | CATQPLYTSNQPQHF | TGTGCCACTCAACCCTTATACACTAGCAATCAGCCCCAGCATTTT
TRBJ1-4 | TRBD1 | - | TRBV30 | CAWSGTGDNGEKLFF | TGTGCCTGGAGCGGGACAGGGGACAATGGGGAAAAACTGTTTTTT
TRBJ2-5 | - | - | TRBV6-1 | CASSGERAPETQYF | TGTGCCAGCAGTGGGGAGAGGGCCCCGGAGACCCAGTACTTC
TRBJ1-4 | - | - | TRBV19 | CATPDRPHEKLFF | TGTGCCACCCCCGACAGACCCCATGAAAAACTGTTTTTT
TRBJ2-1 | TRBD2 | - | TRBV7-8 | CASSQRSSGDPRGDEQFF | TGTGCCAGCAGCCAGCGATCTAGCGGGGACCCACGGGGGGATGAGCAGTTCTTC
TRBJ2-3 | TRBD1 | - | TRBV5-6 | CASSLFTGGGTDTQYF | TGTGCCAGCAGCTTGTTTACAGGGGGAGGCACAGATACGCAGTATTTT
TRBJ2-7 | - | - | TRBV5-1 | CASSLQGSGYEQYF | TGCGCCAGCAGCTTACAGGGAAGTGGTTACGAGCAGTACTTC